These 26 T cell receptor beta chains originate from one sample sequenced in a study of shared clonotypes between healthy human individuals. Profiled with immunoSEQ multiplex PCR; TCRdb holds only in-frame clones, not every one. Of 450,000 to 500,000 clones listed, around 73% are singletons. What was sequenced was PBMCs. These receptors all come from a woman aged 40-49 years in good health. Some clones in this sample may be carry-over from other donors' samples.

This chain joins TRBV27 and TRBJ1-1; the match to TRBD1 covers 7 bases. V was clipped by 4 bases and J by 0 bases; unmatched bases: 8. The CDR3 runs to 16 residues. Germline loops: CDR1 MNHEY, CDR2 SMNVEV (reference sequence). The CDR3 is CASSSRPQGMNTEAFF. For the CDR3, the DNA is TGTGCCAGCAGTTCCCGGCCACAGGGGATGAACACTGAAGCTTTCTTT.

This clone was counted once. A much larger clone differs from this one at a single base, so this may be a read error. The V gene is TRBV5-5, the J gene TRBJ2-7, with TRBD2 matching 12 bases. The V segment lost 3 bases and the J segment 2 bases; nucleotides outside the gene matches: 3. Germline V gene data show CDR1 as SGHKS and CDR2 as YYEKEE (reference sequence). The CDR3 loop spans 15 amino acids. Here the CDR3 reads CASSSLAGGPYEQYF. The DNA for the CDR3 is TGTGCCAGCAGCTCCCTAGCGGGAGGGCCCTACGAGCAGTACTTC.

In its sample, this clone was seen many times. V gene TRBV25-1 combines with J gene TRBJ2-1; no firm D call. Trimming took 4 bases from V and 3 from J, leaving 13 bases between them. The CDR3 extends over 15 amino acids. The germline gives CDR1 MGHDK, CDR2 SYGVNS. CDR3 sequence: CASSGSDDHYNEQFF. As DNA, the CDR3 is TGTGCCAGCAGTGGTTCGGACGACCACTACAATGAGCAGTTCTTC.

Only one count was recorded for this clone. The V gene is TRBV28, the J gene TRBJ2-2, with 8 bases matching TRBD2. Germline values: CDR1 MDHEN, CDR2 SYDVKM. V trimming: 6 bases; J trimming: 7 bases; junction bases outside the gene matches: 7. This CDR3 contains 14 residues. The CDR3 protein is CASRPGGAGGELFF. The CDR3 nucleotides are TGTGCCAGCAGGCCGGGGGGGGCCGGCGGGGAGCTGTTTTTT.

The chain couples TRBV11-2 to TRBJ2-3, with 11 bases lining up with TRBD2. The V gene's germline CDR1 is SGHAT and CDR2 FQNNGV. The CDR3 loop spans 16 amino acids. V lost 1 base to trimming and J lost 4 bases; unmatched junction nucleotides: 4. The CDR3 loop is CASSLGIAGGPDTQYF. CDR3 bases: TGTGCCAGCAGCTTAGGAATAGCGGGAGGGCCAGATACGCAGTATTTT.

This clone was seen ten or more times. This chain joins TRBV7-9 and TRBJ2-1; D may be TRBD2 (6 bases). CDR1 SEHNR and CDR2 FQNEAQ come from the germline V gene (reference sequence). V was pared by 11 bases and J by 6 bases, with 17 bases between. The CDR3 has 13 amino acids. The CDR3 region has the DNA TGTGCCCTGCGGCGGGAAGGGTTCAATGAGCAGTTCTTC. Translating it yields CALRREGFNEQFF. Based on the CDR3 plus reference TRBV7-9 and TRBJ2-1, the full variable domain is DTGVSQNPRHKITKRGQNVTFRCDPISEHNRLYWYRQTLGQGPEFLTYFQNEAQLEKSRLLSDRFSAERPKGSFSTLEIQRTEQGDSAMYLCALRREGFNEQFFGPGTRLTVL.

The gene calls are TRBV10-3 and TRBJ1-5; 7 bases line up with TRBD1. Germline trimming cut 6 bases from V and 5 bases from J; bases unmatched to any gene: 4. Germline lookup yields CDR1 ENHRY and CDR2 SYGVKD. The CDR3 runs to 13 residues. The CDR3 coding sequence is TGTGCCATCAGCGGGACAGCTGATCAGCCCCAGCATTTT. Translation: CAISGTADQPQHF.

In regard to this clone: Other DNA variants within this sample encode the same CDR3. This chain links TRBV5-1 with TRBJ2-3, with D unclear. This CDR3 is 14 amino acids long. V was trimmed by 0 bases and J by 3 bases, leaving 8 bases between them. Germline V gives CDR1 SGHRS, CDR2 YFSETQ. The DNA for the CDR3 is TGCGCCAGCAGCTTGGGTGGGCCGACAGATACGCAGTATTTT. This encodes CASSLGGPTDTQYF.

This clone has only one observation. The chain combines TRBV28 with TRBJ1-1, with 12 bases aligning to TRBD1. The CDR3 consists of 16 residues. Looked up from germline, CDR1 is MDHEN and CDR2 is SYDVKM. With V trimmed by 1 base and J by 7 bases, 7 bases remained unmatched. The CDR3 DNA is TGTGCCAGCAGTTTATACGGGACAGGGGGCGTTGGTGAAGCTTTCTTT. Translated: CASSLYGTGGVGEAFF.

This clone has just a few counts. The chain combines TRBV28 with TRBJ2-2; D is unclear. Germline loops: CDR1 MDHEN, CDR2 SYDVKM. The CDR3 is 12 amino acids. V lost 3 bases to trimming and J lost 5 bases, with 4 bases between them. The CDR3 here is CASSFQTGELFF. The CDR3 coding sequence is TGTGCCAGCAGTTTCCAAACCGGGGAGCTGTTTTTT.

This chain joins TRBV7-8 and TRBJ2-1; no definite D call. The CDR3 extends over 10 amino acids. Germline V gives CDR1 SGHVS, CDR2 FQNEAQ. V dropped 8 bases and J dropped 5 bases, with 4 bases sitting between them. The CDR3 loop reads CASGDNEQFF. DNA for the CDR3: TGTGCCAGCGGGGACAATGAGCAGTTCTTC.

The chain joins TRBV27 to TRBJ1-5; 7 bases match TRBD1. V lost 4 bases and J lost 6; bases outside the gene matches: 9. CDR1 MNHEY and CDR2 SMNVEV come from the germline V gene (reference sequence). The CDR3 is 15 residues long. In DNA, the CDR3 is TGTGCCAGCAGTTCCGGGCCAGGGGGGCGTCAGCCCCAGCATTTT. Translation: CASSSGPGGRQPQHF.

The J gene is TRBJ1-1, the V gene TRBV28; D uncertain. Germline CDR1 reads MDHEN; CDR2 reads SYDVKM. Trimming took 6 bases from V and 7 from J, leaving 9 bases between them. The CDR3 loop spans 11 amino acids. CDR3 protein: CASSGSGEAFF. The CDR3 DNA is TGTGCCAGCAGCGGCAGCGGTGAAGCTTTCTTT.

The rearrangement joins TRBV27 to TRBJ2-7, with 7 bases fitting TRBD1. CDR3 size: 14 residues. Germline values: CDR1 MNHEY, CDR2 SMNVEV (reference sequence). Germline trimming cut 5 bases from V and 3 bases from J; bases unmatched to any gene: 7. CDR3 nucleotide sequence: TGTGCCAGCAGTAAAAGACAGGGCTACTACGAGCAGTACTTC. Residues: CASSKRQGYYEQYF.

This chain links TRBV11-2 with TRBJ2-5, with D possibly matching TRBD2 (5 bases). The CDR3 runs to 14 residues. Germline CDR1 and CDR2: SGHAT and FQNNGV. Trimming left V 5 bases short and J 6 bases short, with 16 bases between. CDR3 coding DNA: TGTGCCAGCAGCCGGAGGCACGGCCCGCAGACCCAGTACTTC. Translated: CASSRRHGPQTQYF.

By frequency in the sample, this clone is medium-sized. Other nucleotide sequences from this sample produce the same CDR3. The chain has TRBV18 and TRBJ1-1; TRBD1 might be the D (6 bases). Germline CDR1 reads KGHSH; CDR2 reads LQKENI. V dropped 3 bases and J dropped 0 bases, with 11 bases sitting between them. The CDR3 has 15 residues. In nucleotides, the CDR3 is TGTGCCAGCTCACCCTGGACAGCCATGAACACTGAAGCTTTCTTT. The encoded protein is CASSPWTAMNTEAFF.

This chain links TRBV4-1 with TRBJ1-5, with a possible D match to TRBD1 (6 bases). This CDR3 contains 14 residues. V was clipped by 0 bases and J by 7 bases, with 10 bases between them. Germline assignment: CDR1 MGHRA and CDR2 YSYEKL. The CDR3 bases are TGCGCCAGCAGCCAAGACAGGGGCGGGCAGCCCCAGCATTTT. Protein: CASSQDRGGQPQHF.

The J gene is TRBJ2-3, the V gene TRBV30, with TRBD2 matching over 14 bases. J lost 6 bases, V lost 3 bases, and 5 bases had no gene match. The CDR3 loop spans 15 amino acids. From germline, CDR1 is GTSNPN and CDR2 SVGIG (reference sequence). CDR3 protein: CAWSAGLAGADTQYF. The DNA of the CDR3 is TGTGCCTGGAGCGCGGGACTAGCGGGAGCGGATACGCAGTATTTT.

This chain uses TRBV7-8 with TRBJ2-5, with TRBD2 matching 7 bases. CDR3 size: 13 residues. Germline CDR1 reads SGHVS; CDR2 reads FQNEAQ. Germline trimming cut 3 bases from V and 4 bases from J; bases unmatched to any gene: 2. CDR3 residues: CASSFGLGETQYF. The CDR3 nucleotides read TGTGCCAGCAGCTTCGGACTAGGAGAGACCCAGTACTTC.

This clone was detected many times. In the same sample, other DNA sequences code for this CDR3. The J gene is TRBJ1-3, the V gene TRBV6-1; unclear D gene. Germline V gene sequence: CDR1 MNHNS, CDR2 SASEGT. V lost 6 bases and J 3 bases, leaving 15 bases between the germline ends. The length of the CDR3 is 15 residues. This CDR3 reads CASRPIWGFGNTIYF. In nucleotides, the CDR3 is TGTGCCAGCAGACCCATATGGGGTTTTGGAAACACCATATATTTT.

In the case of this clone: At one end the junction does not follow the germline gene, possibly because of a read error. The chain recombines TRBV2 with TRBJ1-4, with D possibly matching TRBD1 (5 bases). In germline, CDR1 is SNHLY, CDR2 FYNNEI. The CDR3 contains 13 residues. The chain's CDR3 is CASSQGGAERLFF. In DNA, the CDR3 is TGTGCCAGCAGCCAGGGAGGGGCTGAAAGACTGTTTTTT.

The chain uses TRBV2 and TRBJ2-3; D may be TRBD2 (6 bases). Trimming shortened V by 0 bases and J by 2 bases, and 12 bases separated the two germline ends. The CDR3 loop spans 16 amino acids. In germline, CDR1 is SNHLY, CDR2 FYNNEI. This CDR3 is CASSEAASGLTDTQYF. The CDR3 DNA reads as TGTGCCAGCAGTGAAGCTGCGAGCGGGCTCACAGATACGCAGTATTTT.

The chain employs TRBV10-3 and TRBJ2-1; 9 bases fit TRBD1. Germline V gene lookup returns CDR1 ENHRY and CDR2 SYGVKD. The J segment lost 8 bases and the V segment lost 6 bases, leaving 8 bases of the junction unmatched. This CDR3 has 14 amino acids. CDR3 bases: TGTGCCATCAGAGGAGGGACAGGGTTGGATGAGCAGTTCTTC. It translates to CAIRGGTGLDEQFF.

The chain joins TRBV10-3 to TRBJ1-3, with TRBD1 as a possible D gene (5 bases). The V end lost 3 bases, the J end lost 2 bases, and 8 bases lay between the germline ends. Germline V gene data show CDR1 as ENHRY and CDR2 as SYGVKD. CDR3 length: 14 residues. CDR3 nucleotide sequence: TGTGCCATCAGTGACCCAGGGACTGGAAACACCATATATTTT. This translates into CAISDPGTGNTIYF.

The chain joins TRBV2 to TRBJ1-2, with a tentative D call TRBD1 (6 bases). Trimming stripped 7 bases from V and 6 bases from J, with 18 bases between. This CDR3 has 14 residues. CDR1 SNHLY and CDR2 FYNNEI come from the germline V gene. The CDR3 DNA follows: TGTGCCAGCACCCAAAGGGGGGGGGACCATGGCTACACCTTC. This codes for CASTQRGGDHGYTF.

V is TRBV4-1 and J is TRBJ1-1; perhaps TRBD1 as D (6 bases). Trimming left V 1 base short and J 5 bases short, with 17 bases between. CDR1 is MGHRA, CDR2 YSYEKL, per germline. This CDR3 spans 16 amino acids. CDR3 amino acids: CASSQGGRGGETEAFF. CDR3 DNA: TGCGCCAGCAGCCAAGGGGGTAGGGGGGGTGAAACTGAAGCTTTCTTT.